These T cell receptor beta chains were read from a single sample in a study of human T cells and chemical hapten exposure. MiXCR, applied by TCRdb to the RACE reads, yields one record per CDR3 protein. The table records tens of thousands of distinct CDR3 sequences, roughly a tenth of them present only once. The input for sequencing was whole blood, taken in connection with sensitization to the hapten diphenylcyclopropenone (DPC). The receptors derive from a woman between 45 and 60 years old with alopecia areata. Some clones in this sample may be carry-over from other donors' samples. CDR3s include the opening cysteine and the closing phenylalanine or tryptophan. Each record gives: J gene, D gene, V gene, clone size, CDR3 protein, CDR3 DNA. A D gene is named only where the DNA matches it firmly. Clone size is stated in some rows and not others, as once, few, many or a class when expanded.

J: TRBJ2-7; D: .; V: TRBV1; size: many; CDR3: CTSSQPQSGRGYEQYF; DNA: TGCACCAGCAGCCAACCCCAGAGCGGGAGAGGATACGAGCAGTACTTC
J: TRBJ1-1; D: .; V: TRBV29-1; size: many; CDR3: CSVAYAEAFF; DNA: TGCAGCGTTGCCTACGCTGAAGCTTTCTTT
J: TRBJ2-1; D: .; V: TRBV7-2; size: many; CDR3: CASTFPGGSRSGIYNEQFF; DNA: TGTGCCAGCACCTTCCCTGGCGGATCCCGCTCCGGGATATACAATGAGCAGTTCTTC
J: TRBJ2-5; D: .; V: TRBV2; size: few; CDR3: CASSETRFETQYF; DNA: TGTGCCAGCAGTGAAACGAGGTTTGAGACCCAGTACTTC
J: TRBJ2-7; D: .; V: TRBV20-1; size: many; CDR3: CSARGQGLVKWYF; DNA: TGCAGTGCTAGAGGTCAGGGGCTCGTCAAGTGGTACTTC
J: TRBJ1-1; D: TRBD1; V: TRBV29-1; size: many; CDR3: CSVDRGVEAFF; DNA: TGCAGCGTTGACAGGGGGGTGGAAGCTTTCTTT
J: TRBJ2-2; D: TRBD2; V: TRBV29-1; size: .; CDR3: CSVEGSSGANTGELFF; DNA: TGCAGCGTTGAAGGCTCTAGCGGGGCGAACACCGGGGAGCTGTTTTTT
J: TRBJ1-2; D: .; V: TRBV5-1; size: .; CDR3: CASSLERYGYTF; DNA: TGCGCCAGCAGCTTGGAACGCTATGGCTACACCTTC
J: TRBJ2-7; D: .; V: TRBV3-1; size: many; CDR3: CASSHDRWSSYEQYF; DNA: TGTGCCAGCAGCCACGACAGGTGGAGCTCCTACGAGCAGTACTTC
J: TRBJ1-2; D: .; V: TRBV7-2; size: .; CDR3: CASSLTPAGAGYTF; DNA: TGTGCCAGCAGCTTAACCCCCGCAGGGGCGGGCTACACCTTC
J: TRBJ2-1; D: TRBD2; V: TRBV18; size: many; CDR3: CASSPFGTSGNNEQFF; DNA: TGTGCCAGCTCACCTTTCGGGACTAGCGGCAACAATGAGCAGTTCTTC
J: TRBJ2-6; D: TRBD1; V: TRBV2; size: .; CDR3: CASSEGGTGNSGANVLTF; DNA: TGTGCCAGCAGTGAAGGCGGGACAGGGAACTCTGGGGCCAACGTCCTGACTTTC
J: TRBJ2-4; D: TRBD2; V: TRBV6-5; size: few; CDR3: CASSAWHGGEVNIQYF; DNA: TGTGCCAGCAGTGCATGGCACGGGGGGGAAGTAAACATTCAGTACTTC
J: TRBJ2-1; D: .; V: TRBV6-2/TRBV6-3; size: few; CDR3: CASRVSGYNEQFF; DNA: TGTGCCAGCAGGGTTAGCGGCTACAATGAGCAGTTCTTC
J: TRBJ2-1; D: TRBD2; V: TRBV11-2; size: many; CDR3: CASSFSGRVTNEQFF; DNA: TGTGCCAGCAGCTTTAGCGGGAGGGTTACAAATGAGCAGTTCTTC
J: TRBJ2-1; D: TRBD1; V: TRBV19; size: many; CDR3: CASSPDRAPNEQFF; DNA: TGTGCCAGTAGCCCGGACAGGGCCCCAAATGAGCAGTTCTTC
J: TRBJ2-7; D: .; V: TRBV12-2; size: many; CDR3: CASRFGLAGDHEQYF; DNA: TGTGCAAGTCGCTTTGGGCTAGCGGGAGACCACGAGCAGTACTTC
J: TRBJ2-2; D: TRBD2; V: TRBV11-2; size: many; CDR3: CASSLHQSGRVAGELFF; DNA: TGTGCCAGCAGCTTACATCAAAGCGGGAGGGTCGCCGGGGAGCTGTTTTTT
J: TRBJ2-1; D: .; V: TRBV28; size: .; CDR3: CASRTRDLSYNEQFF; DNA: TGTGCCAGCAGGACGAGGGATTTGTCCTACAATGAGCAGTTCTTC
J: TRBJ1-2; D: .; V: TRBV18; size: .; CDR3: CASSLDTRNYGYTF; DNA: TGTGCCAGCTCACTGGACACCAGAAACTATGGCTACACCTTC
J: TRBJ2-1; D: TRBD2; V: TRBV2; size: many; CDR3: CASRTGLAGTEQFF; DNA: TGTGCCAGCAGGACGGGACTAGCGGGAACTGAGCAGTTCTTC
J: TRBJ2-5; D: .; V: TRBV10-3; size: many; CDR3: CAIKSAGSETQYF; DNA: TGTGCCATCAAATCCGCAGGGTCGGAGACCCAGTACTTC
J: TRBJ1-2; D: .; V: TRBV30; size: few; CDR3: CAWSAEVQGLQYGYTF; DNA: TGTGCCTGGAGCGCTGAGGTGCAGGGGCTACAGTATGGCTACACCTTC
J: TRBJ2-7; D: .; V: TRBV29-1; size: .; CDR3: CSVAGRSYEQYF; DNA: TGCAGCGTTGCGGGGAGGTCCTACGAGCAGTACTTC
J: TRBJ2-1; D: .; V: TRBV11-2; size: many; CDR3: CASSLGGAANNEQFF; DNA: TGTGCCAGCAGCTTAGGCGGAGCGGCGAACAATGAGCAGTTCTTC
J: TRBJ1-2; D: .; V: TRBV7-2; size: many; CDR3: CASSLAGGTFNGYTF; DNA: TGTGCCAGCAGCTTAGCGGGAGGGACTTTCAATGGCTACACCTTC
J: TRBJ2-5; D: .; V: TRBV5-1; size: once; CDR3: CASSLVGEETQYF; DNA: TGCGCCAGCAGCTTGGTTGGGGAAGAGACCCAGTACTTC
J: TRBJ2-7; D: .; V: TRBV6-2/TRBV6-3; size: few; CDR3: CASSYLRDYEQYF; DNA: TGTGCCAGCAGTTACCTTCGGGACTACGAGCAGTACTTC
J: TRBJ1-5; D: TRBD1; V: TRBV20-1; size: many; CDR3: CSARSGTGGNQPQHF; DNA: TGCAGTGCTAGGTCGGGGACAGGGGGCAATCAGCCCCAGCATTTT
J: TRBJ1-1; D: .; V: TRBV18; size: many; CDR3: CASSRVGTANTEAFF; DNA: TGTGCCAGCTCACGGGTCGGGACGGCGAACACTGAAGCTTTCTTT